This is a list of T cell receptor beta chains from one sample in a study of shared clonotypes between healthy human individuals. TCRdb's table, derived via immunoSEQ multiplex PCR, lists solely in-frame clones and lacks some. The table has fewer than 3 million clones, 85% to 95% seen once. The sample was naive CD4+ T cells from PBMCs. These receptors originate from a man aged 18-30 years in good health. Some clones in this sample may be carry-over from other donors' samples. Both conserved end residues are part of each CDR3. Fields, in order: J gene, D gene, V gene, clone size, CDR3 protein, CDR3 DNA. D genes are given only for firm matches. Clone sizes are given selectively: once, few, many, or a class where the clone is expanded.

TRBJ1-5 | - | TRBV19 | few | CASSTRGRGNQPQHF | TGTGCCAGTTCGACGCGGGGGCGCGGCAATCAGCCCCAGCATTTT
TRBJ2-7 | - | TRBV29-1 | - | CSVQSGTSSYEQYF | TGCAGCGTCCAATCCGGGACAAGCTCCTACGAGCAGTACTTC
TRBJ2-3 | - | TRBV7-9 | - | CASSSRLDTQYF | TGTGCCAGCAGCTCGAGACTAGATACGCAGTATTTT
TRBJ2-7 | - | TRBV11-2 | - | CASSPRGTVGRDEQYF | TGTGCCAGCAGCCCCAGGGGGACAGTGGGGAGGGACGAGCAGTACTTC
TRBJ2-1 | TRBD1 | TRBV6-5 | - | CASRPTGGGEQFF | TGTGCCAGCAGGCCCACAGGGGGAGGTGAGCAGTTCTTC
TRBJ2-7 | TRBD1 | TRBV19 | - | CASSPEAGTGLPEQYF | TGTGCCAGTAGCCCTGAGGCCGGGACAGGGCTTCCCGAGCAGTACTTC
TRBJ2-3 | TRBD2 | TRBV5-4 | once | CASSFLGLVTDTQYF | TGTGCCAGCAGCTTCCTAGGACTAGTGACAGATACGCAGTATTTT
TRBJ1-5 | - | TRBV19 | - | CASNSGQYDQPQHF | TGTGCCAGTAATAGTGGACAGTACGATCAGCCCCAGCATTTT
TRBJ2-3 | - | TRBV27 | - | CASSPSLGQRFKGSTDTQYF | TGTGCCAGCAGTCCCTCCTTAGGGCAGAGGTTTAAGGGGTCCACAGATACGCAGTATTTT
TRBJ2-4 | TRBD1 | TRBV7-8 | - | CASSQTTGLTKNIQYF | TGTGCCAGCAGCCAGACGACAGGGTTGACCAAAAACATTCAGTACTTC
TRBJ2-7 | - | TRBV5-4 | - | CASSFGGGGTYEQYF | TGTGCCAGCAGCTTTGGGGGAGGTGGCACCTACGAGCAGTACTTC
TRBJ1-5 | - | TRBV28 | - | CASSFLTGTHQPQHF | TGTGCCAGCAGTTTCTTAACCGGGACACATCAGCCCCAGCATTTT
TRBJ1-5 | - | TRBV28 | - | CASSQGGKVQPQHF | TGTGCCAGCAGTCAAGGGGGAAAAGTTCAGCCCCAGCATTTT
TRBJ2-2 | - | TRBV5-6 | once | CASSSLFGQYTGELFF | TGTGCCAGCAGCTCCCTATTTGGACAGTACACCGGGGAGCTGTTTTTT
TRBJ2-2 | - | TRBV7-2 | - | CASRLGTSTGELFF | TGTGCCAGCAGGCTTGGTACTAGCACCGGGGAGCTGTTTTTT
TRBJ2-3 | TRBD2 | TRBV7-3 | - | CASSSTTSGGTQYF | TGTGCCAGCAGCTCTACTACTAGCGGGGGTACGCAGTATTTT
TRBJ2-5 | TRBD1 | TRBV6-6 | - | CASSSLTGEETQYF | TGTGCCAGCAGTTCCTTGACAGGGGAGGAGACCCAGTACTTC
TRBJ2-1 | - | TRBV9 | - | CASSVEVSPINEQFF | TGTGCCAGCAGCGTAGAGGTGAGTCCGATCAATGAGCAGTTCTTC
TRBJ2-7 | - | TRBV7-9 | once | CASTLNSLGEQYF | TGTGCCAGCACCCTTAACTCTCTGGGGGAGCAGTACTTC
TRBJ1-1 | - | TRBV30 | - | CAWLYRDPWGNTEAFF | TGTGCCTGGCTATACCGGGACCCCTGGGGGAACACTGAAGCTTTCTTT
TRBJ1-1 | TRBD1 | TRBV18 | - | CASSPLTGDLNTEAFF | TGTGCCAGCTCACCTTTGACAGGGGACTTGAACACTGAAGCTTTCTTT
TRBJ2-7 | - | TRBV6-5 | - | CASSRGPPYEQYF | TGTGCCAGCAGTCGGGGACCTCCCTACGAGCAGTACTTC
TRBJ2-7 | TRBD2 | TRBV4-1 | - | CASSLTTSGTYEQYF | TGCGCCAGCAGCCTTACTACTAGCGGAACCTACGAGCAGTACTTC
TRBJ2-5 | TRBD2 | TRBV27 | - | CASSLAGGKETQYF | TGTGCCAGCAGTTTAGCGGGGGGTAAAGAGACCCAGTACTTC
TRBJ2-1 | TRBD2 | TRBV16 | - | CASSVRLAGVSEQFF | TGTGCCAGCAGCGTAAGACTAGCGGGAGTAAGTGAGCAGTTCTTC
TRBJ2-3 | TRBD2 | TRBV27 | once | CASSLPGLAGTTQYF | TGTGCCAGCAGTTTGCCGGGACTAGCGGGCACTACGCAGTATTTT
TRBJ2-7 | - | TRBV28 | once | CASSLSWDVRISYEQYF | TGTGCCAGCAGTTTGTCGTGGGATGTGAGAATCTCCTACGAGCAGTACTTC
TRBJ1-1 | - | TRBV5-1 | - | CASSLGGTPNTEAFF | TGCGCCAGCAGCTTGGGGGGAACGCCAAACACTGAAGCTTTCTTT
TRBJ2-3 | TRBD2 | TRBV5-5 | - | CASSWTSGTDTQYF | TGTGCCAGCAGCTGGACTAGCGGCACAGATACGCAGTATTTT
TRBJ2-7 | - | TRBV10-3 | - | CAISDRESYEQYF | TGTGCCATCAGTGACCGGGAGAGCTACGAGCAGTACTTC
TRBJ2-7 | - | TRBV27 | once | CASSGVVSVAPYEQYF | TGTGCCAGCAGCGGCGTCGTTAGCGTCGCCCCCTACGAGCAGTACTTC
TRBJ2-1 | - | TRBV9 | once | CASSGEQTYNEQFF | TGTGCCAGCAGCGGAGAGCAGACCTACAATGAGCAGTTCTTC
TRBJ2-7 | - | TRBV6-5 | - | CASSTQILGSYEQYF | TGTGCCAGCAGTACCCAGATTCTGGGCTCCTACGAGCAGTACTTC
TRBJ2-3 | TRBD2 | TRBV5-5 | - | CASSRPSGREGVSTDTQYF | TGTGCCAGCAGCCGTCCTAGCGGGCGGGAGGGGGTTAGCACAGATACGCAGTATTTT
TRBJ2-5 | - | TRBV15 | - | CATSRDPGGQETQYF | TGTGCCACCAGCAGAGACCCTGGGGGGCAAGAGACCCAGTACTTC
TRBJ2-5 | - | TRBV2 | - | CASRGLEETQYF | TGTGCCAGCAGGGGCCTAGAAGAGACCCAGTACTTC
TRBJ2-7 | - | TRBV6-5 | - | CASSYGAARSSYEQYF | TGTGCCAGCAGTTACGGGGCCGCCAGGAGCTCCTACGAGCAGTACTTC
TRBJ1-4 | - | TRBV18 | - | CASSRHLNNEKLFF | TGTGCCAGCTCACGACACCTAAATAATGAAAAACTGTTTTTT
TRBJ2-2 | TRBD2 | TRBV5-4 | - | CASSLAGGGNTGELFF | TGTGCCAGCAGCTTGGCGGGGGGAGGGAACACCGGGGAGCTGTTTTTT
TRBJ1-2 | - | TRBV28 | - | CASSLSLLTDRGGGYTF | TGTGCCAGCAGTTTATCCCTTTTGACGGACCGCGGGGGGGGCTACACCTTC
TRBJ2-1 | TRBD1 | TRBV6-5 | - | CASSRGQVTYNEQFF | TGTGCCAGCAGTAGGGGACAGGTGACCTACAATGAGCAGTTCTTC
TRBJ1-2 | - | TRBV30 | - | CAWSGAASAGYTF | TGTGCCTGGAGCGGGGCAGCCTCGGCCGGCTACACCTTC
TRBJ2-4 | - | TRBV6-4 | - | CASRSSGFQYF | TGTGCCAGCAGGAGTAGCGGTTTTCAGTACTTC
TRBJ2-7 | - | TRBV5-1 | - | CASSFGGTGSYEQYF | TGCGCCAGCAGCTTCGGGGGCACCGGCTCCTACGAGCAGTACTTC
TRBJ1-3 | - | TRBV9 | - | CASSDSPGNTIYF | TGTGCCAGCAGCGACTCACCTGGAAACACCATATATTTT
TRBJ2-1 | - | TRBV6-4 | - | CASRVGPSYNEQFF | TGTGCCAGCAGAGTTGGTCCCTCCTACAATGAGCAGTTCTTC
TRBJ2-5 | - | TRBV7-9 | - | CASSHNRVEGTQYF | TGTGCCAGCAGCCATAACAGGGTTGAAGGGACCCAGTACTTC